The present entry profiles one T cell receptor (beta chain) with its context. The data derive from a study of glioma-infiltrating T cells after dendritic cell vaccination. Study-wide background: Dendritic cell vaccination trial patients had either newly diagnosed or recurrent glioblastoma.

This table comes from immunoSEQ multiplex PCR, and its TCRdb copy is limited to in-frame clones, with some not included. In the table there are tens of thousands of clones, 80% to 90% of which are singletons. CDR1 MDHEN and CDR2 SYDVKM come from the germline V gene. Trimming took off 3 bases at V and 2 bases at J, with 11 bases between the two ends. CDR3 size: 14 residues. The clonotype comes from a human donor with glioblastoma. Sample: blood, taken before dendritic cell vaccination. This chain connects TRBV28 to TRBJ2-7; D gene unclear. CDR3 DNA: TGTGCCAGCAGTTTGACTCACGGAGCCTACGAGCAGTACTTC. Amino acid sequence: CASSLTHGAYEQYF.